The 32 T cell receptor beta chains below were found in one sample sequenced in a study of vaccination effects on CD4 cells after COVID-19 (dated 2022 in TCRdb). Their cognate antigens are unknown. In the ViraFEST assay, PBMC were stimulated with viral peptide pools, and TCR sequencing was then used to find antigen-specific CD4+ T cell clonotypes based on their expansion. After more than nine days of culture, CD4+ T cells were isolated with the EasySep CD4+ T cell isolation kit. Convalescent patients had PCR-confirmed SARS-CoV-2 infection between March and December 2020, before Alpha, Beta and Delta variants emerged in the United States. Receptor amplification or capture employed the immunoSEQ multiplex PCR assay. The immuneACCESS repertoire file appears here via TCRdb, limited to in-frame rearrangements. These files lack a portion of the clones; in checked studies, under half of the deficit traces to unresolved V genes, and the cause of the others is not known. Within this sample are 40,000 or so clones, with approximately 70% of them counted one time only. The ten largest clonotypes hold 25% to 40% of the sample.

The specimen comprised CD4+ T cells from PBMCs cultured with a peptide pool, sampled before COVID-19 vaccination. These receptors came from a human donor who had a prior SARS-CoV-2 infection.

The CDR3 protein is CANRPSDFAGPRLELFF. In DNA form, the CDR3 reads TGTGCCAACCGACCATCCGATTTTGCGGGGCCAAGGCTTGAGCTGTTTTTT. V is TRBV9 and J is TRBJ2-2; D may be TRBD2 (6 bases). CDR3 length equals 17 residues. With 9 bases removed from V and 11 bases from J, the gap between germline ends came to 32 bases. Germline V gene lookup returns CDR1 SGDLS and CDR2 YYNGEE. Together with reference TRBV9 and TRBJ2-2, the CDR3 gives the full variable domain: DSGVTQTPKHLITATGQRVTLRCSPRSGDLSVYWYQQSLDQGLQFLIQYYNGEERAKGNILERFSAQQFPDLHSELNLSSLELGDSALYFCANRPSDFAGPRLELFFGEGSRLTVL.

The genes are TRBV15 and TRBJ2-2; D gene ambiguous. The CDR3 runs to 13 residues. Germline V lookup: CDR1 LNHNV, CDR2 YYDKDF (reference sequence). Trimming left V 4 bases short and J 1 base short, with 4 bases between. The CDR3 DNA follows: TGTGCCACCAGCATGCGGAACACCGGGGAGCTGTTTTTT. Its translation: CATSMRNTGELFF.

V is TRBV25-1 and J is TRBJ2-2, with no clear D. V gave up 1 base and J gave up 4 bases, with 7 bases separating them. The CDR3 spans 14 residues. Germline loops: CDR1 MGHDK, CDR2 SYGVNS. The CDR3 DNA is TGTGCCAGCAGTGAATCTGGATTCACCGGGGAGCTGTTTTTT. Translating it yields CASSESGFTGELFF.

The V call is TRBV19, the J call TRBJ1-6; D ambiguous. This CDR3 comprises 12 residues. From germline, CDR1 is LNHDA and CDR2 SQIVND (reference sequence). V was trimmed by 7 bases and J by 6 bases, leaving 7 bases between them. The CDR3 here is CASTQSNSPLHF. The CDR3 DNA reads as TGTGCCAGTACACAGTCTAATTCACCCCTCCACTTT.

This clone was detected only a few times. Here the CDR3 reads CASSIQGDTDTQYF. DNA for the CDR3: TGTGCCAGCAGTATACAGGGGGACACAGATACGCAGTATTTT. The chain links TRBV2 to TRBJ2-3; 8 nucleotides match TRBD1. Germline V gene lookup returns CDR1 SNHLY and CDR2 FYNNEI. V was clipped by 5 bases and J by 2 bases; unmatched bases: 3. This CDR3 is 14 amino acids long.

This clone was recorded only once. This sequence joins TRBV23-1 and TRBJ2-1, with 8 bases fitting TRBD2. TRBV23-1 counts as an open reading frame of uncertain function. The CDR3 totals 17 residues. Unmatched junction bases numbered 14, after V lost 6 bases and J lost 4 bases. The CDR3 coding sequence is TGCGCCAGCAGCTTCGTTTCGGCGGGGGGTAGATACAATGAGCAGTTCTTC. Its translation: CASSFVSAGGRYNEQFF.

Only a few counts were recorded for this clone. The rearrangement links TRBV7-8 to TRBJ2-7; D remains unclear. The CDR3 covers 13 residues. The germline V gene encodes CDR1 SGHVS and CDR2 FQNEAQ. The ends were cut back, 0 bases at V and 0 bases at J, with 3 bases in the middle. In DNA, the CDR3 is TGTGCCAGCAGCTTAGCTAGCTCCTACGAGCAGTACTTC. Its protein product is CASSLASSYEQYF.

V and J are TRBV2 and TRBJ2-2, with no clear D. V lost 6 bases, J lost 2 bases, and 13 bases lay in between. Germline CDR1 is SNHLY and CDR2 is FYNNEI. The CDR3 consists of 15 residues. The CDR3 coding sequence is TGTGCCAGCAGGTACTTCTCGGGCAACACCGGGGAGCTGTTTTTT. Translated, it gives CASRYFSGNTGELFF.

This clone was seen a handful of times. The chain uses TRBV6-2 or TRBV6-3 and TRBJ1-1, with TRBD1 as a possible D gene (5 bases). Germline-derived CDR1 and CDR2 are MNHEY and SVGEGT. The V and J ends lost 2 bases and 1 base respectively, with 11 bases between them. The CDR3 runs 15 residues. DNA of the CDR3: TGTGCCAGCAGTTACGGCGGGACGGCGAACACTGAAGCTTTCTTT. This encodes CASSYGGTANTEAFF.

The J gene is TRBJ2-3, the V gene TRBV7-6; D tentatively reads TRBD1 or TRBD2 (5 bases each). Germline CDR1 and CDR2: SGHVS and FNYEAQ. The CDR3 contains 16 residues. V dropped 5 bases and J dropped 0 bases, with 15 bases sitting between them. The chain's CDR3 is CASSQSRGPSTDTQYF. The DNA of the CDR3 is TGTGCCAGCAGCCAGTCCCGGGGCCCTAGCACAGATACGCAGTATTTT. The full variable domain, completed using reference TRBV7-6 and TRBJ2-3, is GAGVSQSPRYKVTKRGQDVALRCDPISGHVSLYWYRQALGQGPEFLTYFNYEAQQDKSGLPNDRFSAERPEGSISTLTIQRTEQRDSAMYRCASSQSRGPSTDTQYFGPGTRLTVL.

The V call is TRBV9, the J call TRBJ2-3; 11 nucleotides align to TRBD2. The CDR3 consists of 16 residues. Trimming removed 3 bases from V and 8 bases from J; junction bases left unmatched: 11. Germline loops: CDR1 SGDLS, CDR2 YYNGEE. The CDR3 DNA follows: TGTGCCAGCAGCGACAGGCGTAGCGGGAGGGCCGGTACGCAGTATTTT. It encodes CASSDRRSGRAGTQYF. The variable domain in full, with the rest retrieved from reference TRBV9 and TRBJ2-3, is DSGVTQTPKHLITATGQRVTLRCSPRSGDLSVYWYQQSLDQGLQFLIQYYNGEERAKGNILERFSAQQFPDLHSELNLSSLELGDSALYFCASSDRRSGRAGTQYFGPGTRLTVL.

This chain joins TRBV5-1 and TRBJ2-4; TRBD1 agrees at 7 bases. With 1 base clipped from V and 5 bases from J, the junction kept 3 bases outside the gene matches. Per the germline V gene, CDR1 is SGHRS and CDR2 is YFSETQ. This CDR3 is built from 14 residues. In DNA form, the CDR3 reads TGCGCCAGCAGCTTGAGGACAGGTGAAAACATTCAGTACTTC. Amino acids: CASSLRTGENIQYF. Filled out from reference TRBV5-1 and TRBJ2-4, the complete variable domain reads KAGVTQTPRYLIKTRGQQVTLSCSPISGHRSVSWYQQTPGQGLQFLFEYFSETQRNKGNFPGRFSGRQFSNSRSEMNVSTLELGDSALYLCASSLRTGENIQYFGAGTRLSVL.

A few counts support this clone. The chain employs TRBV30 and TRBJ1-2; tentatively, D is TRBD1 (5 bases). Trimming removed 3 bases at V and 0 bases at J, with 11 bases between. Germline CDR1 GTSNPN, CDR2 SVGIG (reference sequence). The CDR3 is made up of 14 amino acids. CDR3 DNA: TGTGCCTGGAGAACAGGAGTATCTAACTATGGCTACACCTTC. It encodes CAWRTGVSNYGYTF.

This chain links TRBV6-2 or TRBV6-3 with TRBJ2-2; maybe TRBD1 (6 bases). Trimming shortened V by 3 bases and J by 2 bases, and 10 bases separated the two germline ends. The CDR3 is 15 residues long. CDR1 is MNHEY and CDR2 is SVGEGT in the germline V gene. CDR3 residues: CASSYIQGNTGELFF. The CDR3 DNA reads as TGTGCCAGCAGTTATATACAGGGCAACACCGGGGAGCTGTTTTTT.

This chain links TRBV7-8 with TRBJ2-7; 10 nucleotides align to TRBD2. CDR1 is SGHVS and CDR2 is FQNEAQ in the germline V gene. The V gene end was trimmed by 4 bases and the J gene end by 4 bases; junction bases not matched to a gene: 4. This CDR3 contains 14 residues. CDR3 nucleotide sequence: TGTGCCAGCAGCTGGACTAGCGGAGATTACGAGCAGTACTTC. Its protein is CASSWTSGDYEQYF.

The CDR3 is CASRSLAGIFNEQFF. The CDR3 nucleotides are TGTGCCAGTCGGAGTCTAGCGGGGATCTTCAATGAGCAGTTCTTC. The chain carries TRBV19 and TRBJ2-1, with 9 bases fitting TRBD2. Germline values: CDR1 LNHDA, CDR2 SQIVND (reference sequence). The CDR3 loop spans 15 amino acids. With V trimmed by 8 bases and J by 6 bases, 11 bases remained unmatched.

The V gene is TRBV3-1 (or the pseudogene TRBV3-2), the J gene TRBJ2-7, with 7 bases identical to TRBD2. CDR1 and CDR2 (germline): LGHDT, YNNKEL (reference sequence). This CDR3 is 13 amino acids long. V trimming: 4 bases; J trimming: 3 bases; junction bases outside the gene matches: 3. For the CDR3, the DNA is TGTGCCAGCAGCCGCGGGGGTCTCTACGAGCAGTACTTC. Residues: CASSRGGLYEQYF.

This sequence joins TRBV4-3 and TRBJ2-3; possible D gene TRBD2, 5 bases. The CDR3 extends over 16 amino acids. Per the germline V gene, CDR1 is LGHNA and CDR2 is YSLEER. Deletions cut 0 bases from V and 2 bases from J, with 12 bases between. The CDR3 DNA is TGCGCCAGCAGCCAAGATTTACGGACTGTCACAGATACGCAGTATTTT. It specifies CASSQDLRTVTDTQYF.

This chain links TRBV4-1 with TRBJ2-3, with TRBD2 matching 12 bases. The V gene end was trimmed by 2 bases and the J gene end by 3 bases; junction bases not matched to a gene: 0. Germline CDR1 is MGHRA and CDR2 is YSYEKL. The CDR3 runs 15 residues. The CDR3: CASSQLAGGTDTQYF. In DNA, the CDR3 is TGCGCCAGCAGCCAACTAGCGGGAGGGACAGATACGCAGTATTTT.

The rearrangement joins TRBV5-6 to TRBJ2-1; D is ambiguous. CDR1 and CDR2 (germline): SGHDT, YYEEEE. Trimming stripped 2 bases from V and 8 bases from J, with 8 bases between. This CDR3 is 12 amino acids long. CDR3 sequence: CASSLIFDEQFF. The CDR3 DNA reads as TGTGCCAGCAGCTTAATTTTCGATGAGCAGTTCTTC. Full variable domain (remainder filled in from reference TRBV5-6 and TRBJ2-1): DAGVTQSPTHLIKTRGQQVTLRCSPKSGHDTVSWYQQALGQGPQFIFQYYEEEERQRGNFPDRFSGHQFPNYSSELNVNALLLGDSALYLCASSLIFDEQFFGPGTRLTVL.

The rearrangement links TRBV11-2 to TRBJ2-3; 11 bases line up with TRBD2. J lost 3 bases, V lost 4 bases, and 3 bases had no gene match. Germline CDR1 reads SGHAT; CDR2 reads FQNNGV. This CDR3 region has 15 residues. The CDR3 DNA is TGTGCCAGCAGCTCCTGGACTAGCGGGACAGATACGCAGTATTTT. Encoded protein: CASSSWTSGTDTQYF. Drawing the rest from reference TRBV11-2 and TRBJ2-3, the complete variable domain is EAGVAQSPRYKIIEKRQSVAFWCNPISGHATLYWYQQILGQGPKLLIQFQNNGVVDDSQLPKDRFSAERLKGVDSTLKIQPAKLEDSAVYLCASSSWTSGTDTQYFGPGTRLTVL.

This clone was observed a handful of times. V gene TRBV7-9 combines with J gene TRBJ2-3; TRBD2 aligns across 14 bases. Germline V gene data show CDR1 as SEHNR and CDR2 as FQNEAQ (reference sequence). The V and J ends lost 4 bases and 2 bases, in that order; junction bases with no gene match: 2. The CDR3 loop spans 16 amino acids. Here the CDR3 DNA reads TGTGCCAGCAGCTGGACTAGCGGGGGGCCCACAGATACGCAGTATTTT. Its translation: CASSWTSGGPTDTQYF.

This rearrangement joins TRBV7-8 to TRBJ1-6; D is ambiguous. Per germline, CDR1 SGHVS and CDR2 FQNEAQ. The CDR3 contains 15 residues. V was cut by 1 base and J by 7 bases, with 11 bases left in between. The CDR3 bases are TGTGCCAGCAGCTTAGATGAGGGAATAAATTCACCCCTCCACTTT. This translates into CASSLDEGINSPLHF.

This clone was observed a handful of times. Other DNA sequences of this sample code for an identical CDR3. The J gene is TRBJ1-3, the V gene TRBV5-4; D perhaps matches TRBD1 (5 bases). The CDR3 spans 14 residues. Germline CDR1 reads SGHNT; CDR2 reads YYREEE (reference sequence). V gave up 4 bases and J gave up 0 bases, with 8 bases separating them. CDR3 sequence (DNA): TGTGCCAGCAGCCTCCAGGGCTCTGGAAACACCATATATTTT. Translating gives CASSLQGSGNTIYF. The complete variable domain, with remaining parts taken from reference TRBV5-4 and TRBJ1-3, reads ETGVTQSPTHLIKTRGQQVTLRCSSQSGHNTVSWYQQALGQGPQFIFQYYREEENGRGNFPPRFSGLQFPNYSSELNVNALELDDSALYLCASSLQGSGNTIYFGEGSWLTVV.

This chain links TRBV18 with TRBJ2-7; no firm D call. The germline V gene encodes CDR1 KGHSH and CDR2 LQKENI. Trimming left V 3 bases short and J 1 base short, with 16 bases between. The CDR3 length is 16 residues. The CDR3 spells CASSPTLPDSSYEQYF. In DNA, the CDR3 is TGTGCCAGCTCACCCACGCTCCCCGATTCGTCCTACGAGCAGTACTTC.

The CDR3 protein is CASSQGALLDTQYF. The CDR3 nucleotides read TGTGCCAGCAGCCAAGGCGCCCTGCTGGATACGCAGTATTTT. The chain carries TRBV3-1 (or the pseudogene TRBV3-2) and TRBJ2-3; D uncertain. CDR1 and CDR2 from the germline V gene are LGHDT and YNNKEL (reference sequence). V lost 1 base and J lost 6, with 11 bases in between. The CDR3 totals 14 residues.

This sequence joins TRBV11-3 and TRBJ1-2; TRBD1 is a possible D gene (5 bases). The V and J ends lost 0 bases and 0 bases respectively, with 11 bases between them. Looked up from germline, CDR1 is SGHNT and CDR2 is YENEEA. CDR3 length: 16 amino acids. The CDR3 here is CASSLEGRASNYGYTF. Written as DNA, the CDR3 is TGTGCCAGCAGCTTAGAAGGCAGGGCCTCTAACTATGGCTACACCTTC.

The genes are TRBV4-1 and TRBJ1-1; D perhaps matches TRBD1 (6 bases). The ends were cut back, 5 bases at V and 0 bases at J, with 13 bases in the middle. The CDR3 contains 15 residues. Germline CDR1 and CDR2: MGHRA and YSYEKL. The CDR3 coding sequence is TGCGCCAGCAGCGTGGGGGCGTCCTTGAACACTGAAGCTTTCTTT. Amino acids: CASSVGASLNTEAFF.

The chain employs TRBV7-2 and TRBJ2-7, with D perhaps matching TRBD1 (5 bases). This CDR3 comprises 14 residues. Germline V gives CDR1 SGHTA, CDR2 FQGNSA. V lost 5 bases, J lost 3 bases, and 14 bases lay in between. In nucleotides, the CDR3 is TGTGCCAGCAGCCAAAGTCCGGACAACTACGAGCAGTACTTC. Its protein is CASSQSPDNYEQYF.

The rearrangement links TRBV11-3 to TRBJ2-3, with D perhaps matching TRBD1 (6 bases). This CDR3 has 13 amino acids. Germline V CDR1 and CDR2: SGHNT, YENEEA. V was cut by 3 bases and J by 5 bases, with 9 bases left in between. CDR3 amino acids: CASSFQGGDTQYF. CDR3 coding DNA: TGTGCCAGCAGCTTTCAAGGGGGAGATACGCAGTATTTT.

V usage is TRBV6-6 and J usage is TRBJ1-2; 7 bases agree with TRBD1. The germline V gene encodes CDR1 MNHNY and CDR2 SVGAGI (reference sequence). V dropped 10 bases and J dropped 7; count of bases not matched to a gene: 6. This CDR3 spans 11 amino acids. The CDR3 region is CATRQGPGYTF. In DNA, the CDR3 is TGTGCCACAAGACAGGGCCCTGGCTACACCTTC.

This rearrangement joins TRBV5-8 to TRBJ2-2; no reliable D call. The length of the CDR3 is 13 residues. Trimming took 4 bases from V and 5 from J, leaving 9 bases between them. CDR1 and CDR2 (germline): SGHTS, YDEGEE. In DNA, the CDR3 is TGTGCCAGCAGCCCTCTCGATACCGGGGAGCTGTTTTTT. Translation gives CASSPLDTGELFF.